The TCR beta chain described here comes from a study of T cells in localized non-small cell lung cancer. Whole-study findings and limits: Highest T cell clonality was seen in uninvolved adjacent lung, surpassing that measured in tumor. A median of 57 of the top 100 tumor clones appeared in adjacent lung, which was paired and uninvolved.

In germline, CDR1 is SGHDN, CDR2 FVKESK. Trimming stripped 4 bases from V and 3 bases from J, with 13 bases between. This CDR3 contains 14 residues. The data were produced by immunoSEQ multiplex PCR, yet TCRdb's version contains in-frame clones alone and is incomplete. The repertoire holds some 33,000 clones, with around 80% as singletons. Concerning this clone itself: Antigen: not known.

The source of this sequence is a male donor older than 55 with stage III squamous cell lung carcinoma. The genes are TRBV14 and TRBJ2-7; D is undetermined. The starting material was peripheral blood, obtained before any cancer treatment. CDR3 coding DNA: TGTGCCAGCAGCCTGGCGTTCGGCAACTACGAGCAGTACTTC. Translated: CASSLAFGNYEQYF.